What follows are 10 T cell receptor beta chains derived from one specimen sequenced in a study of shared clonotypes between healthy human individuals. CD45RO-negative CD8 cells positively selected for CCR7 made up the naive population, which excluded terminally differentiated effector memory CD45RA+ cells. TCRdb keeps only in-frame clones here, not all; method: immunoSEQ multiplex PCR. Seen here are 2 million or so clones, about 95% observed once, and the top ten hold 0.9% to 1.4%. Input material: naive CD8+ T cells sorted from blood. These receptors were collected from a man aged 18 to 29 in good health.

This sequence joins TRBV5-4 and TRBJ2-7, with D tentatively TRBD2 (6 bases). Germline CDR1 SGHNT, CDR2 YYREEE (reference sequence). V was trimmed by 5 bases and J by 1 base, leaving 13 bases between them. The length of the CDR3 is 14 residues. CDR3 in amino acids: CASRAPGESYEQYF. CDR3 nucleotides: TGTGCCAGCAGAGCCCCGGGAGAGTCCTACGAGCAGTACTTC. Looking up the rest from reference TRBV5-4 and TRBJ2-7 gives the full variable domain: ETGVTQSPTHLIKTRGQQVTLRCSSQSGHNTVSWYQQALGQGPQFIFQYYREEENGRGNFPPRFSGLQFPNYSSELNVNALELDDSALYLCASRAPGESYEQYFGPGTRLTVT.

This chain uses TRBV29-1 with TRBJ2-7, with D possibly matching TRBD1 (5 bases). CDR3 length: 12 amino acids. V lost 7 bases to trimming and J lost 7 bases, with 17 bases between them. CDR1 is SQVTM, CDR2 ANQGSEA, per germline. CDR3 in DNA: TGCAGCGCTTTAGGACAAAGTCGAGAGCAGTACTTC. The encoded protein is CSALGQSREQYF.

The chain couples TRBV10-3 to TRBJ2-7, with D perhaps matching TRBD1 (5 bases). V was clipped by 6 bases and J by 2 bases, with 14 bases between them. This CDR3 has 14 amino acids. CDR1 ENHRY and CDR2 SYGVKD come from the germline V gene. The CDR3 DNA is TGTGCCATCAGCCAGGGTTACCAGGCCTACGAGCAGTACTTC. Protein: CAISQGYQAYEQYF.

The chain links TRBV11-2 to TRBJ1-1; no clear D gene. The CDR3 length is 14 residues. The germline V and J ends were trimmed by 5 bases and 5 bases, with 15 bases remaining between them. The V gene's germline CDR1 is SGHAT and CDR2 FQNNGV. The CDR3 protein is CASSRGLSGTEAFF. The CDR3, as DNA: TGTGCCAGCAGCAGAGGACTGAGTGGGACTGAAGCTTTCTTT.

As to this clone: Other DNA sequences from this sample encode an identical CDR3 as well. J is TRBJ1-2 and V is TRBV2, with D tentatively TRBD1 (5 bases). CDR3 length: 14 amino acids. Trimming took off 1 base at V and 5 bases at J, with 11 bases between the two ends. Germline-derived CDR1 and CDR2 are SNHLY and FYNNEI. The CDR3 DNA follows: TGTGCCAGCAGTGAAGGGCAGGGCTATTATGGCTACACCTTC. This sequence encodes CASSEGQGYYGYTF. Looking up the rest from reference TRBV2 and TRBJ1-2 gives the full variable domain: EPEVTQTPSHQVTQMGQEVILRCVPISNHLYFYWYRQILGQKVEFLVSFYNNEISEKSEIFDDQFSVERPDGSNFTLKIRSTKLEDSAMYFCASSEGQGYYGYTFGSGTRLTVV.

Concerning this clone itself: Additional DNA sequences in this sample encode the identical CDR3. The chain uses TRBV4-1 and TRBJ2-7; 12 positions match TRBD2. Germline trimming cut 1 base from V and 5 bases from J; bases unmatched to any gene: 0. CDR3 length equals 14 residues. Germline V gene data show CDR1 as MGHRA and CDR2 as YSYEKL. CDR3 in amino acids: CASSQGLAGDEQYF. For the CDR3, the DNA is TGCGCCAGCAGCCAAGGACTAGCGGGAGACGAGCAGTACTTC.

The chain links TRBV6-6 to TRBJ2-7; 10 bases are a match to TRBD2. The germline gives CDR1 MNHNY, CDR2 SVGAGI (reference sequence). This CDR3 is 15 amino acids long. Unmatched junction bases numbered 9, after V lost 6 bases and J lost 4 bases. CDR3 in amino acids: CASSDAPAGGYEQYF. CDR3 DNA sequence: TGTGCCAGCAGCGACGCCCCAGCGGGAGGGTACGAGCAGTACTTC.

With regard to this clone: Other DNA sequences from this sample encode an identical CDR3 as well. The CDR3 DNA is TGTGCCAGCAGCGTCGGGACTAGCGGGGGCACAGATACGCAGTATTTT. Amino acid sequence: CASSVGTSGGTDTQYF. The gene calls are TRBV9 and TRBJ2-3, with TRBD2 matching over 13 bases. This CDR3 has 16 residues. Germline assignment: CDR1 SGDLS and CDR2 YYNGEE. The trim removed 2 bases at V and 1 base at J, leaving 1 base unmatched.

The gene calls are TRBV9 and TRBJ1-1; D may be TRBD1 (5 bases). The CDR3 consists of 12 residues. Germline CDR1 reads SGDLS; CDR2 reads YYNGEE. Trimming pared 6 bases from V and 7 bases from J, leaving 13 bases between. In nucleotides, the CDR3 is TGTGCCAGCACCGGGGACGGCAATGAAGCTTTCTTT. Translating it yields CASTGDGNEAFF.

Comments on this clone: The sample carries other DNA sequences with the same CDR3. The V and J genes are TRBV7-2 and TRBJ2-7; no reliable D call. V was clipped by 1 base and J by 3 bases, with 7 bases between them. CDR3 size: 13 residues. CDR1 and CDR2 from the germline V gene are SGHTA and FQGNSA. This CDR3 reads CASSLGRYYEQYF. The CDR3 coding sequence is TGTGCCAGCAGCTTAGGACGGTACTACGAGCAGTACTTC.